This T cell receptor (beta chain) derives from a study of cytotoxic CD8 clonotypes in ibrutinib-treated CLL. Overall study: The response samples were taken once patients had been treated for a median of approximately 12 months, range 6 to 36.

Here immunoSEQ multiplex PCR was the method, and the copy in TCRdb shows in-frame clones only, minus some. The repertoire includes 30,000 to 40,000 clones, 60% to 80% of them detected once, and 28% sits in the top ten. A remark on this clone: The target antigen is unknown. A read error may account for a junction end that differs from germline.

The CDR3 contains 14 residues. The study's findings and limits: Clonality climbed at ibrutinib response, then dropped toward baseline at progression. The clonality rise at ibrutinib response reflected private clonotype expansion.

PBMCs that had been cryopreserved were the source of 2 to 2.5 micrograms of genomic DNA for TCR beta libraries. The J gene is TRBJ2-7, the V gene TRBV5-3, with no clear D. TRBV5-3 is annotated as an ORF whose role is uncertain. The sequence was obtained from a human donor with chronic lymphocytic leukemia. Sequencing was performed on PBMCs, taken before ibrutinib treatment. The CDR3 loop reads CASSFQVSTYEQYF. The CDR3 DNA reads as TGTGCCAGCAGCTTTCAGGTTTCAACCTACGAGCAGTACTTC.